The text below deals with one T cell receptor (beta chain). The antigen is undetermined. V lost 6 bases and J lost 3, with 12 bases in between. The CDR3 consists of 12 residues. Germline V lookup: CDR1 DFQATT, CDR2 SNEGSKA (reference sequence). RNA transcripts served as the template for amplifying TCR beta CDR3 regions. Carried out on the TCR CDR3, a first-round RT-PCR used the HTBI primer set. TCRdb processed the multiplex PCR reads anew with MiXCR; each CDR3 protein has one entry. The data hold some 370,000 distinct CDR3 sequences, with roughly 15% observed a single time. These data are taken from a study of T cells in Graves' hyperthyroidism and ophthalmopathy. Overall study findings and caveats: Model-based prediction identified ophthalmopathy a median 6.5 months prior to its onset.

The genes are TRBV20-1 and TRBJ2-7, with D tentatively TRBD1 (6 bases). This clonotype was sampled from a woman aged 25-40 years with Graves' hyperthyroidism that later progressed to Graves' ophthalmopathy. The sequencing input was blood. CDR3 protein: CSATGTYYEQYF. The CDR3 DNA reads TGCAGTGCAACCGGGACATACTACGAGCAGTACTTC.